This T cell receptor beta chain was captured in a study of cytotoxic CD8 clonotypes in ibrutinib-treated CLL. Study-level background: Responses comprised 25 or so partial and 2 complete; at median about 71 months, around 15 remained remitted and roughly 12 progressed.

Here immunoSEQ multiplex PCR was the method, and the copy in TCRdb shows in-frame clones only, minus some. The sample has about 40,000 clones, 60% to 75% seen once. The TCR was taken from a human donor with chronic lymphocytic leukemia. The source was PBMCs, collected at disease progression, from a patient treated with ibrutinib.

The DNA for the CDR3 is TGCGCCAGCAGCTTGGATATCGATGAAGCTTTCTTT. This codes for CASSLDIDEAFF. This chain connects TRBV5-1 to TRBJ1-1, with no clear D. Germline CDR1 reads SGHRS; CDR2 reads YFSETQ. V shed 0 bases and J shed 7 bases, with 7 bases lying between them. CDR3 size: 12 residues.